The 28 T cell receptor beta chains below all came from one sample that was sequenced in a study of cytomegalovirus exposure and HLA in healthy donors. The study ran its PCR with 60 Vbeta and 13 Jbeta primers. Clones were read by immunoSEQ multiplex PCR, and TCRdb kept only the in-frame ones, dropping some. This table holds around 230,000 clones, roughly 78% found once. Material: PBMCs. The receptors derive from a boy younger than 18 in good health and CMV-seronegative.

The rearrangement joins TRBV19 to TRBJ1-2, with a weak D call TRBD1 (5 bases). Trimming left V 3 bases short and J 8 bases short, with 16 bases between. The CDR3 extends over 14 amino acids. The germline V gene encodes CDR1 LNHDA and CDR2 SQIVND (reference sequence). The chain's CDR3 is CASSIGRGQSGYTF. The DNA for the CDR3 is TGTGCCAGTAGTATCGGACGAGGACAATCGGGCTACACCTTC. Full variable domain (rest looked up from reference TRBV19 and TRBJ1-2): DGGITQSPKYLFRKEGQNVTLSCEQNLNHDAMYWYRQDPGQGLRLIYYSQIVNDFQKGDIAEGYSVSREKKESFPLTVTSAQKNPTAFYLCASSIGRGQSGYTFGSGTRLTVV.

With regard to this clone: The junction differs from germline at one of its ends, possibly a read error. The chain joins TRBV19 to TRBJ2-1; the D is unclear. This CDR3 has 12 amino acids. Per germline, CDR1 LNHDA and CDR2 SQIVND (reference sequence). The CDR3 region is CASSTRYIEQFF. The CDR3 DNA follows: TGTGCCAGTAGTACCAGATACATTGAGCAGTTCTTC.

The chain carries TRBV6-1 and TRBJ1-2; D might be TRBD1 (5 bases). The CDR3 contains 15 residues. The V end lost 3 bases, the J end lost 4 bases, and 15 bases lay between the germline ends. Germline CDR1 reads MNHNS; CDR2 reads SASEGT. CDR3 amino acids: CASSDSGSASYGYTF. In DNA form, the CDR3 reads TGTGCCAGCAGTGATTCAGGGTCGGCTAGCTATGGCTACACCTTC.

This chain connects TRBV10-1 to TRBJ2-7, with D possibly matching TRBD1 (5 bases). Per the germline V gene, CDR1 is WNHNN and CDR2 is SYGVQD (reference sequence). The CDR3 sequence is 13 residues long. Trimming stripped 6 bases from V and 1 base from J, with 10 bases between. This CDR3 is CASSPGPSYEQYF. For the CDR3, the DNA is TGCGCCAGCAGCCCAGGGCCTTCCTACGAGCAGTACTTC.

In this sample, this clone turned up a few times. This chain links TRBV30 with TRBJ2-1; 14 nucleotides align to TRBD2. CDR1 and CDR2 (germline): GTSNPN, SVGIG (reference sequence). Unmatched junction bases numbered 12, after V lost 2 bases and J lost 15 bases. The CDR3 contains 15 residues. For the CDR3, the DNA is TGTGCCTGGAGTTATGGACTAGCGGGGGGCCTCGGGGGGTTCTTC. Its translation is CAWSYGLAGGLGGFF.

The chain is built from TRBV19 and TRBJ1-2; D is possibly TRBD1 (6 bases). Germline V CDR1 and CDR2: LNHDA, SQIVND (reference sequence). Trimming shortened V by 4 bases and J by 6 bases, and 18 bases separated the two germline ends. This CDR3 comprises 15 residues. CDR3 nucleotides: TGTGCCAGTAGTAACGGGTGGGGGCTAGTAGATGGCTACACCTTC. Protein sequence: CASSNGWGLVDGYTF.

The V and J genes are TRBV2 and TRBJ1-6; perhaps TRBD1 as D (5 bases). Germline loops: CDR1 SNHLY, CDR2 FYNNEI. V was clipped by 1 base and J by 10 bases, with 11 bases between them. The CDR3 totals 14 residues. CDR3 DNA sequence: TGTGCCAGCAGTGAAGACAGCTACAGGTCACCCCTCCACTTT. It translates to CASSEDSYRSPLHF.

V and J are TRBV6-5 and TRBJ2-7, with 14 positions matching TRBD2. Germline V gene lookup returns CDR1 MNHEY and CDR2 SVGAGI. The CDR3 loop spans 15 amino acids. The V gene end was trimmed by 8 bases and the J gene end by 1 base; junction bases not matched to a gene: 4. The CDR3 sequence: CASSGTSGSSYEQYF. CDR3 DNA sequence: TGTGCCAGCTCCGGGACTAGCGGGAGTTCCTACGAGCAGTACTTC.

J is TRBJ1-2 and V is TRBV19; TRBD1 agrees at 7 bases. Germline CDR1 reads LNHDA; CDR2 reads SQIVND (reference sequence). V lost 5 bases and J lost 7; bases outside the gene matches: 13. CDR3 length: 15 amino acids. In DNA form, the CDR3 reads TGTGCCAGTAGTGCGGGACAGTATATACCCCCTGGCTACACCTTC. It encodes CASSAGQYIPPGYTF.

V and J are TRBV4-1 and TRBJ2-6, with D hard to call. This CDR3 region has 15 residues. Germline V CDR1 and CDR2: MGHRA, YSYEKL. Trimming took 0 bases from V and 7 from J, leaving 10 bases between them. The CDR3 here is CASSQDTGVANVLTF. CDR3 DNA: TGCGCCAGCAGCCAAGATACGGGTGTTGCCAACGTCCTGACTTTC.

For this clone: A read error may account for a junction end that differs from germline. The chain links TRBV13 to TRBJ1-1, with D tentatively TRBD1 (6 bases). CDR1 and CDR2 from the germline V gene are PRHDT and FYEKMQ (reference sequence). The CDR3 length is 14 residues. The CDR3 DNA reads TGTGCCAGCGGCTTACGGGGGGGCGGCACTGAAGCTTTCTTT. Its translation is CASGLRGGGTEAFF.

This rearrangement joins TRBV6-1 to TRBJ1-5; D uncertain. There are 17 residues in the CDR3. Trimming left V 4 bases short and J 4 bases short, with 20 bases between. Germline lookup yields CDR1 MNHNS and CDR2 SASEGT. Here the CDR3 reads CASSGQRNWFGNQPQHF. CDR3 sequence (DNA): TGTGCCAGCAGTGGTCAGAGGAATTGGTTCGGAAATCAGCCCCAGCATTTT.

This clone occurred a few times. The chain is built from TRBV27 and TRBJ2-7; D unclear. This CDR3 region has 15 residues. Germline V gives CDR1 MNHEY, CDR2 SMNVEV (reference sequence). V was trimmed by 1 base and J by 4 bases, leaving 14 bases between them. The CDR3 sequence is CASSLLQSRMYEQYF. The CDR3 coding sequence is TGTGCCAGCAGTTTATTACAGTCAAGGATGTACGAGCAGTACTTC.

The CDR3 DNA sequence: TGTGCCAGCAGCTTAGACAGATCCAATGAAAAACTGTTTTTT. It translates to CASSLDRSNEKLFF. The chain joins TRBV7-2 to TRBJ1-4, with D uncertain. V lost 1 base and J lost 5, with 8 bases in between. CDR1 and CDR2 from the germline V gene are SGHTA and FQGNSA. The CDR3 is 14 residues long. Combining the CDR3 with reference TRBV7-2 and TRBJ1-4 gives the whole variable domain GAGVSQSPSNKVTEKGKDVELRCDPISGHTALYWYRQSLGQGLEFLIYFQGNSAPDKSGLPSDRFSAERTGGSVSTLTIQRTQQEDSAVYLCASSLDRSNEKLFFGSGTQLSVL.

As for this clone: The junction departs from the called germline gene at one end, perhaps through a read error. The chain employs TRBV7-9 and TRBJ2-5; D not resolved. Germline CDR1 and CDR2: SEHNR and FQNEAQ (reference sequence). This CDR3 comprises 11 residues. For the CDR3, the DNA is TGTTCCAGCAGCGAGCAAGAGACCCAGTACTTC. Its protein is CSSSEQETQYF.

The genes are TRBV2 and TRBJ2-3; TRBD2 matches 12 bases. This CDR3 comprises 18 residues. V lost 0 bases to trimming and J lost 4 bases; unmatched junction nucleotides: 8. Germline CDR1 SNHLY, CDR2 FYNNEI. The CDR3 region has the DNA TGTGCCAGCAGTGAAGCAAAGGCTAGCGGGGGGGAGGCAGATACGCAGTATTTT. Its protein product is CASSEAKASGGEADTQYF.

CDR3 sequence (DNA): TGTGCCAGCAGCCGTGGCGGGGGATACTATGGCTACACCTTC. Residues: CASSRGGGYYGYTF. The rearrangement joins TRBV5-6 to TRBJ1-2, with D possibly being TRBD1 (5 bases). Germline V gives CDR1 SGHDT, CDR2 YYEEEE. Trimming took off 4 bases at V and 3 bases at J, with 13 bases between the two ends. The CDR3 extends over 14 amino acids.

The V and J genes are TRBV11-2 and TRBJ1-1; no firm D call. CDR1 and CDR2 from the germline V gene are SGHAT and FQNNGV. The length of the CDR3 is 13 residues. Deletions cut 5 bases from V and 8 bases from J, with 15 bases between. The CDR3 here is CASSLVRSLEAFF. The DNA of the CDR3 is TGTGCCAGCAGCCTAGTAAGATCACTAGAAGCTTTCTTT.

The V and J genes are TRBV5-1 and TRBJ2-1; 7 bases line up with TRBD2. The V and J ends lost 8 bases and 0 bases, in that order; junction bases with no gene match: 8. The CDR3 length is 15 residues. Germline loops: CDR1 SGHRS, CDR2 YFSETQ. The DNA for the CDR3 is TGCGCCAGTCGAACTAGCGCCAGCTCCTACAATGAGCAGTTCTTC. Translation gives CASRTSASSYNEQFF.

The chain couples TRBV7-2 to TRBJ1-4; D unresolved. Trimming took off 7 bases at V and 14 bases at J, with 20 bases between the two ends. Per germline, CDR1 SGHTA and CDR2 FQGNSA. This CDR3 contains 13 residues. This chain's CDR3 is CASNNFLWEGLFF. CDR3 coding DNA: TGTGCCAGCAACAATTTCCTTTGGGAGGGCCTGTTTTTT.

About this clone: A read error may produce the germline difference seen at one junction end. The CDR3 loop reads CSSSLDSSGANTGELFF. In nucleotides, the CDR3 is TGTTCCAGCAGCTTAGATTCGTCGGGGGCGAACACCGGGGAGCTGTTTTTT. The chain links TRBV7-9 to TRBJ2-2; maybe TRBD2 (6 bases). The germline V gene has CDR1 SEHNR and CDR2 FQNEAQ (reference sequence). The CDR3 totals 17 residues. Together with reference TRBV7-9 and TRBJ2-2, the CDR3 gives the full variable domain: DTGVSQNPRHKITKRGQNVTFRCDPISEHNRLYWYRQTLGQGPEFLTYFQNEAQLEKSRLLSDRFSAERPKGSFSTLEIQRTEQGDSAMYLCSSSLDSSGANTGELFFGEGSRLTVL.

This clone appeared a few times. This chain links TRBV25-1 with TRBJ2-1; TRBD2 matches at 8 bases. Germline CDR1 reads MGHDK; CDR2 reads SYGVNS. The CDR3 loop spans 16 amino acids. V lost 4 bases to trimming and J lost 4 bases; unmatched junction nucleotides: 9. CDR3 loop: CASSALAGRAYNEQFF. The DNA for the CDR3 is TGTGCCAGCAGTGCCTTAGCGGGACGGGCATACAATGAGCAGTTCTTC.

The rearrangement joins TRBV27 to TRBJ2-5; 9 nucleotides agree with TRBD1. CDR1 is MNHEY and CDR2 is SMNVEV in the germline V gene (reference sequence). V gave up 6 bases and J gave up 5 bases; unmatched junction bases: 13. The CDR3 length is 16 residues. Here the CDR3 reads CASRETYRGQGETQYF. CDR3 sequence (DNA): TGTGCCAGCAGGGAAACATACAGGGGGCAGGGGGAGACCCAGTACTTC.

The chain is built from TRBV15 and TRBJ2-7, with TRBD1 matching over 7 bases. Germline V gene data show CDR1 as LNHNV and CDR2 as YYDKDF (reference sequence). The CDR3 runs to 15 residues. V gave up 1 base and J gave up 4 bases; unmatched junction bases: 7. The CDR3: CATSRAQGISYEQYF. The CDR3 coding sequence is TGTGCCACCAGCAGAGCACAGGGGATCTCATACGAGCAGTACTTC.

The V and J genes are TRBV19 and TRBJ2-5, with D possibly being TRBD1 (6 bases). V gave up 5 bases and J gave up 7 bases, with 20 bases separating them. The CDR3 contains 15 residues. Germline CDR1 and CDR2: LNHDA and SQIVND (reference sequence). The DNA for the CDR3 is TGTGCCAGTAGTCCAGGGACACCGGGGAGCGGGACCCAGTACTTC. Its protein is CASSPGTPGSGTQYF.

The genes are TRBV7-2 and TRBJ2-5; 9 bases line up with TRBD2. The V segment lost 4 bases and the J segment 2 bases; nucleotides outside the gene matches: 11. Germline loops: CDR1 SGHTA, CDR2 FQGNSA. CDR3 length: 17 amino acids. CDR3 nucleotide sequence: TGTGCCAGCAGCTCCTCGCCCGGACTAGCGTATCAAGAGACCCAGTACTTC. This codes for CASSSSPGLAYQETQYF.

The V call is TRBV7-9, the J call TRBJ1-2, with D unresolved. This CDR3 spans 15 amino acids. Germline CDR1 reads SEHNR; CDR2 reads FQNEAQ (reference sequence). The germline V and J ends were trimmed by 2 bases and 4 bases, with 14 bases remaining between them. The CDR3 DNA reads TGTGCCAGCAGCTTACTTGCTGAGATTGTCTATGGCTACACCTTC. It specifies CASSLLAEIVYGYTF.

The genes are TRBV6-1 and TRBJ1-1; TRBD1 is a possible D gene (5 bases). With 8 bases removed from V and 10 bases from J, the gap between germline ends came to 26 bases. The CDR3 loop spans 15 amino acids. Germline assignment: CDR1 MNHNS and CDR2 SASEGT. CDR3 amino acids: CASGGSNTKGRGAFF. Here the CDR3 DNA reads TGTGCCAGCGGGGGATCGAACACTAAAGGGCGGGGAGCTTTCTTT.